The next 3 T cell receptor beta chains were all read from a single sample in a study of T cells in women clearing cervical HPV infection. Clones were sequenced by immunoSEQ multiplex PCR, and TCRdb holds only the in-frame ones, with some missing. Found here are roughly 48,000 clones; the top ten clones hold around 1.6%. Sample: blood buffy coat. The source is a woman aged 18 to 75 with a cervical HPV16 infection that either progressed to CIN3+ or cleared (not recorded which).

With respect to this clone: The CDR3 goes on 3 residues after the read ends, and that part is filled in from the germline J gene. The genes are TRBV10-3 and TRBJ2-5; D is perhaps TRBD1 (6 bases). In germline, CDR1 is ENHRY, CDR2 SYGVKD. This CDR3 contains 15 residues. Trimming removed 4 bases from V and 3 bases from J, with 15 bases in between. This CDR3 is CAISGGTGLEETQYF. The sequenced CDR3 bases are TGTGCCATCAGTGGAGGTACAGGGCTCGAAGAGACC.

With respect to this clone: The CDR3 end falls 3 residues outside the read, so it is completed with the germline J gene. The V gene is TRBV30, the J gene TRBJ2-3, with D possibly TRBD1 on 6 matching bases. CDR3 length: 13 residues. CDR1 is GTSNPN and CDR2 is SVGIG in the germline V gene (reference sequence). The ends were cut back, 8 bases at V and 6 bases at J, with 18 bases in the middle. The sequenced part of the CDR3 DNA is TGTGCCCAACGAGAGAAGGGGGTGGATACG. This codes for CAQREKGVDT. The whole CDR3 protein is CAQREKGVDTQYF.

CDR3 protein: CSARDLGGGQPQHF. Partial CDR3 DNA: TGCAGTGCTAGAGATCTTGGAGGGGGCCAGCCC. The chain is built from TRBV20-1 and TRBJ1-5; 7 bases align to TRBD1. Coverage ceases 3 residues before the CDR3 finishes, and the germline J gene fills in the end. V was pared by 0 bases and J by 7 bases, with 6 bases of the junction left unmatched. CDR3 size: 14 residues. Germline V gene lookup returns CDR1 DFQATT and CDR2 SNEGSKA (reference sequence).